This entry is about one TCR beta chain. The sample contains more than one DNA sequence encoding this CDR3. The data derive from a study of blood T cell repertoires in COVID-19. Source study methods: The assay estimated nucleated cells by amplifying reference gene primers. The data were produced by immunoSEQ multiplex PCR, yet TCRdb's version contains in-frame clones alone and is incomplete. V, J and clone size derive from that table, while D and trimming were established from the DNA sequence. Of 300,000 to 350,000 clones in the sample, roughly 90% are singletons; the top ten hold approximately 9.9%. Per the germline V gene, CDR1 is MNHEY and CDR2 is SVGAGI. The CDR3 sequence is 13 residues long. The germline V and J ends were trimmed by 3 bases and 0 bases, with 5 bases remaining between them.

The receptor's source is a young man with COVID-19, enrolled during active disease. Sequencing input: peripheral blood. The chain has TRBV6-5 and TRBJ1-1; no reliable D call. Written as DNA, the CDR3 is TGTGCCAGCAGTTATGCAGTGAACACTGAAGCTTTCTTT. It is translated as CASSYAVNTEAFF.